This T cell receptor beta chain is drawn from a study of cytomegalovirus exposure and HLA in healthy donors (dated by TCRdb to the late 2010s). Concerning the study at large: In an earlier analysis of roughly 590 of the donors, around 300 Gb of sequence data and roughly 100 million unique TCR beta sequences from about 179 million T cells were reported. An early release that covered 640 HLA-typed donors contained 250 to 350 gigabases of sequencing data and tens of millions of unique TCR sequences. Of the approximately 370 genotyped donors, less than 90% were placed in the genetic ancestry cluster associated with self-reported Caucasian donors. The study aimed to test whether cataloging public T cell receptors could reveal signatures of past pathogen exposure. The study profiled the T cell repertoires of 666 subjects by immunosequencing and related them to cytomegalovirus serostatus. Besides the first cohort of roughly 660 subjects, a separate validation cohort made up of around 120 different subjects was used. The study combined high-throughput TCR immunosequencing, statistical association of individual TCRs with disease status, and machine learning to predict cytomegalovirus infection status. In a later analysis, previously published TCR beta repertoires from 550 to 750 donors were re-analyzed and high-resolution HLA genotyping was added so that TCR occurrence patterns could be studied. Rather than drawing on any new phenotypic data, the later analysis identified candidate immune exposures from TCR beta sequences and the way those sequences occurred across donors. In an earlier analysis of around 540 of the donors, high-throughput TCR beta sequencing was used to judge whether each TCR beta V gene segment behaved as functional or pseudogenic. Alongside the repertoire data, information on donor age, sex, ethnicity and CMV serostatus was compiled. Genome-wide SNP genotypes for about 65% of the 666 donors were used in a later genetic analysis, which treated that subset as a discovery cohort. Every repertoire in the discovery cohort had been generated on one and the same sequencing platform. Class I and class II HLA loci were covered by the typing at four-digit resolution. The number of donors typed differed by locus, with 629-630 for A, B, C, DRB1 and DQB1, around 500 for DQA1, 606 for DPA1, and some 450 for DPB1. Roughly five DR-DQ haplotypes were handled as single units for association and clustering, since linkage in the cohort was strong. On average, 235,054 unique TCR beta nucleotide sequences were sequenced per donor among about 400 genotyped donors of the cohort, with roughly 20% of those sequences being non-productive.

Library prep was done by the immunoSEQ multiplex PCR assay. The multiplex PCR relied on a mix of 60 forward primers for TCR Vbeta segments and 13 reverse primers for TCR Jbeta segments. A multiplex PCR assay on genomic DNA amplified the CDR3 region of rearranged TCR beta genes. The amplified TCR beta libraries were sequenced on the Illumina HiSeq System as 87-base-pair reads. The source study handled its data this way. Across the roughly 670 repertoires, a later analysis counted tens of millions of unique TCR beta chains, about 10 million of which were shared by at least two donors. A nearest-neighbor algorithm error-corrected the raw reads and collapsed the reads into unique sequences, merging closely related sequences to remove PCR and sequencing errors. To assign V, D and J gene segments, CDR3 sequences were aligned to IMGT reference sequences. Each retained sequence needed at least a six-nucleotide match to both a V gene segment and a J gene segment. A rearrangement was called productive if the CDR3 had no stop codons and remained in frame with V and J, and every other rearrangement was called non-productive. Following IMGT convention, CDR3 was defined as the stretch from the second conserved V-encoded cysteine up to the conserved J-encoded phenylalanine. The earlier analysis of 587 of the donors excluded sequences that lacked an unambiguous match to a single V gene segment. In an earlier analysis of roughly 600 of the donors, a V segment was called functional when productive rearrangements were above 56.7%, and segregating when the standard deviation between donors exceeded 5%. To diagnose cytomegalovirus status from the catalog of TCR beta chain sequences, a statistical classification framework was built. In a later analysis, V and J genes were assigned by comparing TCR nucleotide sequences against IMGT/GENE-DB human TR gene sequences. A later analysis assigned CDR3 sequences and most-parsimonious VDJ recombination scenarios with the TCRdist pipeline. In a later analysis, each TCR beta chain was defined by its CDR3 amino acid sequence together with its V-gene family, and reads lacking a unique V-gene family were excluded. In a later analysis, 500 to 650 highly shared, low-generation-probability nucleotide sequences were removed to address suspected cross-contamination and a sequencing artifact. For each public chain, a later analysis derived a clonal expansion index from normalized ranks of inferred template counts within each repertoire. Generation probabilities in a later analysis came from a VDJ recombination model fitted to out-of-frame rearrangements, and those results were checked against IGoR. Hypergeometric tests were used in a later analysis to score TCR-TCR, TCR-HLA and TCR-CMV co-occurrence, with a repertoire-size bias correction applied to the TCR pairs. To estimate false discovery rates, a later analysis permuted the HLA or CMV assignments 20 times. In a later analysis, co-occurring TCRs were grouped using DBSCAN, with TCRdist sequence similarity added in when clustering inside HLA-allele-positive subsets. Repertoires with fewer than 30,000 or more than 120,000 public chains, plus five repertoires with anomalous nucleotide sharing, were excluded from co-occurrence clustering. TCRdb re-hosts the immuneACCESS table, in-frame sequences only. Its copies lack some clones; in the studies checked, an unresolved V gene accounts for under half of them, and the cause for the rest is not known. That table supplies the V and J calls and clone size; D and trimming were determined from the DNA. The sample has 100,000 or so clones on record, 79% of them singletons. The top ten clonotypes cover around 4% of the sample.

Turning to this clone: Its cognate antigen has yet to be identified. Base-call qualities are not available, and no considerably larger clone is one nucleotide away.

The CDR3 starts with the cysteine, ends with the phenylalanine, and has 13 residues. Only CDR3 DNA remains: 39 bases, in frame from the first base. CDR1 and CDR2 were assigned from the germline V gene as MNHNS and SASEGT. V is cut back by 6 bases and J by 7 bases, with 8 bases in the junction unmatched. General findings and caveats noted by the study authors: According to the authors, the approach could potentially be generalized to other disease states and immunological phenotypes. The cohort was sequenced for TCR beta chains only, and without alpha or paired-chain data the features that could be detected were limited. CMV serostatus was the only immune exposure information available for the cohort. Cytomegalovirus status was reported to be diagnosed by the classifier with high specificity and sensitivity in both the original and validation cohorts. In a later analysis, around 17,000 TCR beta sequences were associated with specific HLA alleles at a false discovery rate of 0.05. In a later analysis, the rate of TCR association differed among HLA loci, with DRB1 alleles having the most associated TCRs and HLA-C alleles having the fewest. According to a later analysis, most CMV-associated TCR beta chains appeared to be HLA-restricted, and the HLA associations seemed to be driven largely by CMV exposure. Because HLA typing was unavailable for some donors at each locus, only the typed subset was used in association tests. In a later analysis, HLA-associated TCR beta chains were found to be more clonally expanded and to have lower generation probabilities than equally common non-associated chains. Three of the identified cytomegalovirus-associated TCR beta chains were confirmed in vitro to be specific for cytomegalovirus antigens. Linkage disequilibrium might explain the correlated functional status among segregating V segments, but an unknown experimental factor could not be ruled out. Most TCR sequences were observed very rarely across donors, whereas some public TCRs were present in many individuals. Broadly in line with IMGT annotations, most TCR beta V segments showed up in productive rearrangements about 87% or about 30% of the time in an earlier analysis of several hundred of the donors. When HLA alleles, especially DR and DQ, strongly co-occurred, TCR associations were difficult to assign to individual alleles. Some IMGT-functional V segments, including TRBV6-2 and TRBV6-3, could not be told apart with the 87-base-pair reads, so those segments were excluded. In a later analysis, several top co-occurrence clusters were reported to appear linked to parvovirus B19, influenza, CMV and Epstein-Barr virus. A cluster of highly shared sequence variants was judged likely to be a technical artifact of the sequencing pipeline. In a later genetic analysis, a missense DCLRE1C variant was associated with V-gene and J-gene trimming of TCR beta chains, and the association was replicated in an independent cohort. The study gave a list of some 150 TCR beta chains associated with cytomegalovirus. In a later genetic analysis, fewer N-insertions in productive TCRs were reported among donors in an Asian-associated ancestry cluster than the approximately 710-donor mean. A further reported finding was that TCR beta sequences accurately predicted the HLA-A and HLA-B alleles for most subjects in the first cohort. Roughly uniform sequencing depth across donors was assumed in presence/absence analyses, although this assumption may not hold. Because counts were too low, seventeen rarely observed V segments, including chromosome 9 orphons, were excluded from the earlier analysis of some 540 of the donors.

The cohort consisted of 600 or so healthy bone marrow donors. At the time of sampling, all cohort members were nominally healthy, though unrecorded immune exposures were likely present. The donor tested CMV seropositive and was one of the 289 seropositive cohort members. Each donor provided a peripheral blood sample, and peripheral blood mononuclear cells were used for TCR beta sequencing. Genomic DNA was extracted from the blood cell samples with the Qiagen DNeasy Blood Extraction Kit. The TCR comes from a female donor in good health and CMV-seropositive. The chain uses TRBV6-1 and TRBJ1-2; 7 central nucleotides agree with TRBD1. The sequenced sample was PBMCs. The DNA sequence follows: TGTGCCAGCAGCTTATTCACAGGGGTTGGCTACACCTTC. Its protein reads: CASSLFTGVGYTF.